This T cell receptor (beta chain) was profiled in a study of T cell responses to AZD1222 COVID-19 vaccine. Findings and limits, study-wide: CD4 TCRs associated with vaccination spanned spike, dominating at 160-218 and 743-854. Clonal diversity may have been underestimated in mostly white British donors. Targeting of unmutated variant regions was reportedly seen in nearly half of spike-specific TCRs.

The junction had 6 bases not matched to a gene; V was cut back by 6 bases and J by 3 bases. The CDR3 is made up of 14 amino acids. Germline lookup yields CDR1 MNHEY and CDR2 SVGEGT. Note on this clone: Its target is not known.

The table came from immunoSEQ multiplex PCR; TCRdb's copy has only in-frame clones and leaves some out. Among more than 100,000 clones listed, roughly 87% were seen once. The sequencing used peripheral blood, collected 28 days after the second AZD1222 dose. The rearrangement joins TRBV6-2 or TRBV6-3 to TRBJ2-3; 7 nucleotides agree with TRBD2. This sequence originates from an adult who received the AZD1222 COVID-19 vaccine. The CDR3 spells CASSGLGRTDTQYF. The DNA for the CDR3 is TGTGCCAGCAGCGGACTAGGGAGGACAGATACGCAGTATTTT.